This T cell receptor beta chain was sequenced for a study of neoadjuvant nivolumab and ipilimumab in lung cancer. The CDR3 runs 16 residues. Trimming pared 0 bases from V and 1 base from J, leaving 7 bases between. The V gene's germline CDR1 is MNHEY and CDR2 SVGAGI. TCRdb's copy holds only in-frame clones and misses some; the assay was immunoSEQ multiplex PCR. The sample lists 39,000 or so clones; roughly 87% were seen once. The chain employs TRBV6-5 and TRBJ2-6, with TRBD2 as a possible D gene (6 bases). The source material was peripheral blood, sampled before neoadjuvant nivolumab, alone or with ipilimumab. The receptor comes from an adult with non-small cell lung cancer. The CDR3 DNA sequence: TGTGCCAGCAGTTACTCGGAGGGGTCTGGGGCCAACGTCCTGACTTTC. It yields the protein CASSYSEGSGANVLTF.